Below are 13 T cell receptor beta chains sequenced from a single sample in a study of blood T cell repertoires in COVID-19. Repertoires were generated with immunoSEQ multiplex PCR, while TCRdb's copy carries only in-frame clones and drops some. The repertoire consists of 120,000 or so clones, with 84% occurring once and the leading ten covering under 5%. The material sequenced was PBMCs or T cells enriched from blood (not recorded which). These receptors were obtained from a woman aged 25-40 years who had recovered from COVID-19.

This chain joins TRBV19 and TRBJ1-5, with D perhaps matching TRBD1 (5 bases). V lost 1 base to trimming and J lost 2 bases, with 6 bases between them. The length of the CDR3 is 14 residues. Germline CDR1 LNHDA, CDR2 SQIVND (reference sequence). The CDR3 here is CASSIARGNQPQHF. The CDR3 bases are TGTGCCAGTAGTATAGCCAGGGGCAATCAGCCCCAGCATTTT.

The chain couples TRBV19 to TRBJ1-5, with a tentative D call TRBD1 (6 bases). The ends were cut back, 3 bases at V and 6 bases at J, with 15 bases in the middle. Germline V gene data show CDR1 as LNHDA and CDR2 as SQIVND (reference sequence). The CDR3 is 15 residues long. Written as DNA, the CDR3 is TGTGCCAGTAGTATTGCACAGGGTTACGCTCAGCCCCAGCATTTT. The encoded protein is CASSIAQGYAQPQHF.

The chain links TRBV5-1 to TRBJ2-7, with D maybe TRBD2 (5 bases). The V gene lost 1 base and the J gene lost 6 bases, with 14 bases spanning the gap. The CDR3 has 14 amino acids. The germline CDR1 and CDR2 sequences are SGHRS and YFSETQ. For the CDR3, the DNA is TGCGCCAGCAGCTTGTATAACCTAGCCCCCGAGCAGTACTTC. It translates to CASSLYNLAPEQYF. Together with reference TRBV5-1 and TRBJ2-7, the CDR3 gives the full variable domain: KAGVTQTPRYLIKTRGQQVTLSCSPISGHRSVSWYQQTPGQGLQFLFEYFSETQRNKGNFPGRFSGRQFSNSRSEMNVSTLELGDSALYLCASSLYNLAPEQYFGPGTRLTVT.

V usage is TRBV7-8 and J usage is TRBJ2-1; maybe TRBD2 (6 bases). The CDR3 loop spans 15 amino acids. CDR1 and CDR2 from the germline V gene are SGHVS and FQNEAQ. V was trimmed by 3 bases and J by 0 bases, leaving 9 bases between them. The CDR3 bases are TGTGCCAGCAGCTTTAGCGGCCCCTCCTACAATGAGCAGTTCTTC. Residues: CASSFSGPSYNEQFF.

The chain is built from TRBV5-6 and TRBJ1-5, with 8 positions matching TRBD1. The CDR3 has 16 residues. V gave up 3 bases and J gave up 3 bases; unmatched junction bases: 8. Per germline, CDR1 SGHDT and CDR2 YYEEEE. CDR3 nucleotide sequence: TGTGCCAGCAGCTCATCACGGACAGGGTTCAATCAGCCCCAGCATTTT. Translation gives CASSSSRTGFNQPQHF.

This clone came up once. The J gene is TRBJ2-1, the V gene TRBV27, with 11 bases aligning to TRBD2. CDR3 length: 16 amino acids. Germline V CDR1 and CDR2: MNHEY, SMNVEV (reference sequence). V shed 5 bases and J 7 bases; nucleotides not matched to a gene: 10. CDR3 in DNA: TGTGCCAGCAGTCTTAGCGGGAGGGCCCTTTGGAATGAGCAGTTCTTC. Protein: CASSLSGRALWNEQFF.

The chain uses TRBV4-2 and TRBJ2-7; perhaps TRBD2 as D (5 bases). CDR1 and CDR2 from the germline V gene are LGHNA and YNFKEQ. The CDR3 runs to 15 residues. V was cut by 0 bases and J by 3 bases, with 12 bases left in between. For the CDR3, the DNA is TGTGCCAGCAGCCAAGAGCTCATCCGGGACTACGAGCAGTACTTC. It yields the protein CASSQELIRDYEQYF.

This clone showed up just once. The CDR3 nucleotides are TGTGCCAGCACTTCGATCGGCCGGACAGGGGATGGCTACACCTTC. This gives the protein CASTSIGRTGDGYTF. V and J are TRBV27 and TRBJ1-2, with 9 bases aligning to TRBD1. Germline V CDR1 and CDR2: MNHEY, SMNVEV (reference sequence). V shed 7 bases and J 6 bases; nucleotides not matched to a gene: 12. The CDR3 is made up of 15 amino acids.

The genes are TRBV5-5 and TRBJ1-5; no clear D. Per the germline V gene, CDR1 is SGHKS and CDR2 is YYEKEE (reference sequence). V shed 4 bases and J shed 5 bases, with 22 bases lying between them. The CDR3 loop spans 17 amino acids. As DNA, the CDR3 is TGTGCCAGCAGCCTAGATCCCCGGGGAGATCTCGATCAGCCCCAGCATTTT. Amino acid sequence: CASSLDPRGDLDQPQHF.

This chain uses TRBV27 with TRBJ2-2; tentative D call: TRBD1 (5 bases). This CDR3 is 15 amino acids long. From germline, CDR1 is MNHEY and CDR2 SMNVEV (reference sequence). With 0 bases removed from V and 5 bases from J, the gap between germline ends came to 10 bases. CDR3 residues: CASSLSGVGTGELFF. DNA for the CDR3: TGTGCCAGCAGTTTATCAGGGGTAGGGACCGGGGAGCTGTTTTTT.

The genes are TRBV18 and TRBJ2-2, with D hard to call. This CDR3 is built from 13 residues. CDR1 KGHSH and CDR2 LQKENI come from the germline V gene. V lost 3 bases and J 5 bases, leaving 7 bases between the germline ends. This CDR3 reads CASSPVETGELFF. The DNA for the CDR3 is TGTGCCAGCTCACCGGTAGAGACCGGGGAGCTGTTTTTT.

The chain links TRBV5-4 to TRBJ2-7; 9 positions agree with TRBD2. The V and J ends lost 4 bases and 4 bases, in that order; junction bases with no gene match: 15. There are 17 residues in the CDR3. CDR1 is SGHNT, CDR2 YYREEE, per germline (reference sequence). This CDR3 reads CASSAALGRGGGYEQYF. CDR3 nucleotides: TGTGCCAGCAGCGCGGCTCTGGGTCGCGGGGGGGGGTACGAGCAGTACTTC.

J is TRBJ2-5 and V is TRBV11-2; tentative D call: TRBD1 (5 bases). This CDR3 contains 15 residues. CDR1 and CDR2 (germline): SGHAT, FQNNGV. Trimming took off 6 bases at V and 0 bases at J, with 14 bases between the two ends. CDR3 sequence (DNA): TGTGCCAGCAGTTTAATGGAGACAGACCAAGAGACCCAGTACTTC. Translating gives CASSLMETDQETQYF.